The 17 T cell receptor beta chains listed next were all sequenced from one sample in a study of T cells in Graves' hyperthyroidism and ophthalmopathy. RNA transcripts were the template for amplifying TCR beta CDR3 regions. A set of HTBI primers served as the primers for a first-round RT-PCR of the TCR CDR3. TCRdb re-called the multiplex PCR reads through MiXCR, storing one row per CDR3 protein. The sample lists approximately 420,000 distinct CDR3 sequences, roughly 13% occurring once. Specimen: blood. Receptors originate from a woman aged 18-30 years with Graves' hyperthyroidism.

This clonotype was counted ten times or more. The chain joins TRBV27 to TRBJ2-7; possible D gene TRBD2, 7 bases. From germline, CDR1 is MNHEY and CDR2 SMNVEV (reference sequence). V was cut by 8 bases and J by 3 bases, with 17 bases left in between. This CDR3 is 14 amino acids long. The DNA of the CDR3 is TGTGCCAGCGGATTCGGGGGGCCCGGCTACGAGCAGTACTTC. Translation gives CASGFGGPGYEQYF.

A word on this clonotype: A much larger clone differs by one base, so this may be a read error. The CDR3 sequence is CPWKGSGNTIYF. For the CDR3, the DNA is TGTCCCTGGAAGGGATCTGGAAACACCATATATTTT. J is TRBJ1-3 and V is TRBV30; D is ambiguous. Germline V gene data show CDR1 as GTSNPN and CDR2 as SVGIG (reference sequence). This CDR3 has 12 amino acids.

In this sample, this clonotype turned up many times. The rearrangement uses TRBV28 and TRBJ1-2; unclear D gene. Germline CDR1 reads MDHEN; CDR2 reads SYDVKM. The V and J ends lost 1 base and 8 bases respectively, with 17 bases between them. The CDR3 is 15 residues long. The CDR3 region is CASSLFVRASGGYTF. The CDR3 DNA reads TGTGCCAGCAGTTTATTTGTCCGCGCATCGGGGGGCTACACCTTC.

A few counts support this clonotype. The chain combines TRBV5-5 with TRBJ2-7; no firm D call. Trimming stripped 2 bases from V and 3 bases from J, with 9 bases between. The CDR3 extends over 13 amino acids. The germline V gene has CDR1 SGHKS and CDR2 YYEKEE (reference sequence). The CDR3 loop is CASSLIELYEQYF. The CDR3 DNA follows: TGTGCCAGCAGCTTAATCGAGCTCTACGAGCAGTACTTC.

This clonotype was detected many times. The chain links TRBV6-2 or TRBV6-3 to TRBJ2-7; possible D gene TRBD2, 6 bases. V was shortened by 6 bases and J by 5 bases, with 17 bases between the two germline ends. This CDR3 region has 14 residues. Germline V CDR1 and CDR2: MNHEY, SVGEGT. Here the CDR3 reads CASSLIGTRNEQYF. CDR3 in DNA: TGTGCCAGCAGCCTCATCGGGACTCGCAACGAGCAGTACTTC.

This clonotype was observed at least ten times. The rearrangement joins TRBV3-1 to TRBJ1-2, with D unresolved. The V and J ends lost 1 base and 8 bases respectively, with 14 bases between them. CDR1 is LGHDT, CDR2 YNNKEL, per germline (reference sequence). The CDR3 sequence is 14 residues long. The CDR3 region has the DNA TGTGCCAGCAGCCAAGGATATGGTACGATCGGCTACACCTTC. Translating gives CASSQGYGTIGYTF.

A note on this clonotype: A junction end diverges from the germline sequence, so it may reflect a read error. CDR3 sequence (DNA): TGTGCCAACAGCCAAGTTAATTGGCTAGCGGGAATTGGGCAGTTCTTC. This sequence encodes CANSQVNWLAGIGQFF. The chain couples TRBV3-1 to TRBJ2-1; TRBD2 matches 9 bases. Germline CDR1 is LGHDT and CDR2 is YNNKEL (reference sequence). The length of the CDR3 is 16 residues.

The chain recombines TRBV4-2 with TRBJ2-1; 8 bases match TRBD1. This CDR3 is built from 15 residues. The V segment lost 4 bases and the J segment 4 bases; nucleotides outside the gene matches: 6. Germline V CDR1 and CDR2: LGHNA, YNFKEQ. The CDR3, as DNA: TGTGCCAGCAGCCGGACGACAGGGGTTTACAATGAGCAGTTCTTC. Residues: CASSRTTGVYNEQFF.

Many counts were recorded for this clonotype. V is TRBV20-1 and J is TRBJ2-7; 8 positions agree with TRBD1. Germline CDR1 reads DFQATT; CDR2 reads SNEGSKA (reference sequence). The CDR3 is 14 amino acids. The J segment lost 2 bases and the V segment lost 5 bases, leaving 8 bases of the junction unmatched. The CDR3, as DNA: TGCAGTGCTCTACAGGGGACAGGAGCCTACGAGCAGTACTTC. Its translation: CSALQGTGAYEQYF.

This clonotype was counted only a few times. The V and J genes are TRBV18 and TRBJ2-2; tentative D call: TRBD2 (5 bases). The ends were cut back, 3 bases at V and 5 bases at J, with 22 bases in the middle. The CDR3 runs 18 residues. Germline CDR1 is KGHSH and CDR2 is LQKENI. Here the CDR3 reads CASSPIAGGPLGTGELFF. CDR3 coding DNA: TGTGCCAGCTCACCCATCGCGGGTGGACCTTTGGGAACCGGGGAGCTGTTTTTT.

This clonotype was seen only a few times. The CDR3 DNA follows: TGTGCCAGCAGCTTAAGCGGGAGCCCCACCGGGGAGCTGTTTTTT. It is translated as CASSLSGSPTGELFF. This chain links TRBV7-2 with TRBJ2-2; 8 nucleotides align to TRBD2. V lost 2 bases and J lost 4; bases outside the gene matches: 3. The CDR3 sequence is 15 residues long. Germline V gene data show CDR1 as SGHTA and CDR2 as FQGNSA.

The rearrangement joins TRBV2 to TRBJ1-5; D is uncertain. Germline CDR1 and CDR2: SNHLY and FYNNEI. Trimming left V 4 bases short and J 0 bases short, with 13 bases between. The CDR3 consists of 16 residues. DNA of the CDR3: TGTGCCAGCAGTGTAGGGCAGGACTATAGCAATCAGCCCCAGCATTTT. This codes for CASSVGQDYSNQPQHF.

The V and J genes are TRBV28 and TRBJ1-2; D ambiguous. In germline, CDR1 is MDHEN, CDR2 SYDVKM. The ends were cut back, 8 bases at V and 2 bases at J, with 12 bases in the middle. The CDR3 has 13 residues. CDR3 protein: CASALGGNYGYTF. In nucleotides, the CDR3 is TGTGCCAGCGCCTTGGGAGGGAACTATGGCTACACCTTC.

The chain couples TRBV10-1 to TRBJ1-1; D not certain. Germline CDR1 and CDR2: WNHNN and SYGVQD (reference sequence). The CDR3 is made up of 14 amino acids. V was clipped by 2 bases and J by 4 bases, with 11 bases between them. In nucleotides, the CDR3 is TGCGCCAGCAGTGAGGGGTCTAGGACCACTGAAGCTTTCTTT. Amino acid sequence: CASSEGSRTTEAFF.

This clonotype has ten or more counts. The chain employs TRBV6-5 and TRBJ1-2; TRBD1 might be the D (5 bases). Trimming cost V 0 bases and J 3 bases, with 11 bases left between them. Germline CDR1 is MNHEY and CDR2 is SVGAGI. The CDR3 covers 15 residues. Here the CDR3 DNA reads TGTGCCAGCAGTTACTCCGGCGACAGTTACTATGGCTACACCTTC. Encoded protein: CASSYSGDSYYGYTF.

This clonotype appeared many times. CDR3 loop: CASSKSIGGHSYNEQFF. The CDR3 bases are TGTGCCAGCTCTAAGTCAATAGGAGGACATTCCTACAATGAGCAGTTCTTC. The genes are TRBV28 and TRBJ2-1; perhaps D is TRBD1 or TRBD2 (5 bases each). Trimming removed 8 bases from V and 1 base from J, with 21 bases in between. Germline V gene lookup returns CDR1 MDHEN and CDR2 SYDVKM. The CDR3 contains 17 residues.

Ten or more counts support this clonotype. The chain is built from TRBV28 and TRBJ1-2, with no clear D. V was cut by 5 bases and J by 4 bases, with 17 bases left in between. The germline CDR1 and CDR2 sequences are MDHEN and SYDVKM. The CDR3 has 15 residues. Here the CDR3 DNA reads TGTGCCAGCAGTCCCAACCCGTTACTATCCTATGGCTACACCTTC. Protein sequence: CASSPNPLLSYGYTF.